Listed below are T cell receptor beta chains from one sample, sequenced in a study of blood T cells in healthy people across ages. TCRdb used MiXCR to reprocess the 5' RACE reads, holding one entry per CDR3 protein. Counted here are 650,000 to 1,000,000 distinct CDR3 sequences, approximately 35% occurring once; the ten biggest clones make up over 10%. Sequenced sample: blood. The origin of the receptors is a young man in good health. CDR3s include the opening cysteine and the closing phenylalanine or tryptophan. The D gene is left open where the match is weak. Not every row has a clone size; where given, it reads once, few, many or a size class.

>TRBV9|TRBJ2-7|few|NA
TGTGCCAGCAGCGTAGCCGGGGTCAATGAGCAGTACTTC
CASSVAGVNEQYF
>TRBV6-2/TRBV6-3|TRBJ2-7|many|TRBD2
TGTGCCACCAGCACGGGGAGGGGCTACGAGCAGTACTTC
CATSTGRGYEQYF
>TRBV20-1|TRBJ1-5|NA|TRBD1
TGCAGTGCTGTTCCGGACAGGGGGCGAGATCAGCCCCAGCATTTT
CSAVPDRGRDQPQHF
>TRBV12-3/TRBV12-4|TRBJ2-5|NA|TRBD1
TGTGCCAGCAGTTTAACCGGGACAGAGAAAGAGACCCAGTACTTC
CASSLTGTEKETQYF
>TRBV20-1|TRBJ2-5|NA|TRBD1
TGCAGTGCTAGAGGTCTACAGGGGGTATTCGAGACCCAGTACTTC
CSARGLQGVFETQYF
>TRBV28|TRBJ1-5|NA|NA
TGTGCCAGCAGTTCAAGCGGGGATGGAAGCAATCAGCCCCAGCATTTT
CASSSSGDGSNQPQHF
>TRBV20-1|TRBJ1-2|many|TRBD1
TGCAGTGCTAGAGAGAATCCGGGACAGGGGGATGGCTACACCTTC
CSARENPGQGDGYTF
>TRBV27|TRBJ2-1|NA|NA
TGTGCCAGCTGCCTAGCGCGCTCCTACAATGAGCAGTTCTTC
CASCLARSYNEQFF
>TRBV4-1|TRBJ2-4|NA|NA
TGCGCCAGCAGCCAGGGAAGAACCGTAGCCAAAAACGTTCAGTACTTC
CASSQGRTVAKNVQYF
>TRBV28|TRBJ1-5|many|NA
TGTGCCAGCAGTTTATCGGATGTGATCGGGGGGCAGCCCCAGCATTTT
CASSLSDVIGGQPQHF
>TRBV12-3/TRBV12-4|TRBJ2-4|NA|NA
TGTGCCAGCAGTTCCCAACAGGGACGGGAGGACATTCAGTACTTC
CASSSQQGREDIQYF
>TRBV28|TRBJ2-3|NA|NA
TGTGCCAGCAGGCGGGCAGGGTTGGCAGATACGCAGTATTTT
CASRRAGLADTQYF
>TRBV5-6|TRBJ2-7|few|NA
TGTGCCAGCAGCCCTAACGGGGTTGACTGGCTGGGCGAGCAGTACTTC
CASSPNGVDWLGEQYF
>TRBV4-3|TRBJ1-1|NA|NA
TGCGCCAGCAGCCAAGATCTCAGAAGACAGTACACTGAAGCTTTCTTT
CASSQDLRRQYTEAFF
>TRBV20-1|TRBJ1-1|few|TRBD1
TGCAGTGCTGGATGGACAGGGAACACTGAAGCTTTCTTT
CSAGWTGNTEAFF